These T cell receptor beta chains were read from a single sample in a study of blood T cells in healthy people across ages. TCRdb passed the 5' RACE reads through MiXCR, listing each CDR3 protein once. The sample contains around 940,000 distinct CDR3 sequences, about 51% of which appear only once. The sequenced material came from blood. Receptors originate from a woman aged 60-70 years in good health. CDR3s include the opening cysteine and the closing phenylalanine or tryptophan. A D gene is named only where the DNA matches it firmly. Only some rows state a clone size, as once, few, many or a class for expanded clones.

cdr3_aa	cdr3_nt	v_call	j_call	clone_size	d_call
CASSRLPLAKNIQYF	TGCGCCAGCTCACGACTTCCTCTAGCCAAAAACATTCAGTACTTC	TRBV4-3	TRBJ2-4	NA	NA
CASSLPGLSTQYF	TGTGCCAGCAGTCTCCCGGGCCTGAGCACGCAGTATTTT	TRBV28	TRBJ2-3	few	NA
CASSFGGQKNIQYF	TGTGCCAGCAGCTTTGGGGGACAGAAAAACATTCAGTACTTC	TRBV11-2	TRBJ2-4	few	TRBD1
CASSPSVGGKNIQYF	TGTGCCAGCAGCCCTTCAGTAGGGGGCAAAAACATTCAGTACTTC	TRBV12-3/TRBV12-4	TRBJ2-4	NA	NA
CASSLLRGLYTF	TGTGCCAGCAGCCTTCTAAGGGGACTCTACACCTTC	TRBV13	TRBJ1-2	NA	NA
CAGRRQGDQPQHF	TGTGCCGGTAGAAGACAGGGGGATCAGCCCCAGCATTTT	TRBV28	TRBJ1-5	NA	TRBD1
CASSFRTPRGDRGYEQYF	TGTGCCAGCAGTTTTAGGACCCCCCGCGGGGACAGGGGATACGAGCAGTACTTC	TRBV12-3/TRBV12-4	TRBJ2-7	NA	TRBD1
CASSLEGASSYNEQFF	TGCGCCAGCAGCTTGGAAGGGGCTAGCTCCTACAATGAGCAGTTCTTC	TRBV5-1	TRBJ2-1	many	NA
CASSPTGNEQYF	TGTGCCAGCAGCCCGACAGGGAACGAGCAGTACTTC	TRBV6-5	TRBJ2-7	few	TRBD1
CASSQVDYNEQFF	TGTGCCAGCAGCCAAGTCGACTACAATGAGCAGTTCTTC	TRBV3-1	TRBJ2-1	NA	NA
CASSQSGQLSEQYF	TGTGCCAGCAGCCAATCCGGACAGCTGAGCGAGCAGTACTTC	TRBV3-1	TRBJ2-7	NA	NA
CASTSSGRAGNEQFF	TGTGCCAGCACCTCTAGCGGGAGGGCCGGCAATGAGCAGTTCTTC	TRBV7-9	TRBJ2-1	NA	TRBD2
CASSLESGGGREQFF	TGTGCCAGCAGCTTAGAATCAGGAGGGGGACGTGAGCAGTTCTTC	TRBV7-2	TRBJ2-1	NA	NA
CASSTKQGASGANVLTF	TGCGCCAGCAGCACAAAACAGGGGGCGAGTGGGGCCAACGTCCTGACTTTC	TRBV5-1	TRBJ2-6	NA	TRBD1
CASSSYKTSGSSDTQYF	TGCGCCAGCAGCTCGTATAAGACTAGCGGGAGTTCAGATACGCAGTATTTT	TRBV5-1	TRBJ2-3	few	TRBD2
CATSGSGRRSGELFF	TGTGCCACCAGCGGGAGCGGGAGAAGGTCCGGGGAGCTGTTTTTT	TRBV15	TRBJ2-2	few	TRBD2
CASGPSTGSTSGDYNEQYF	TGTGCCAGCGGTCCCTCGACAGGGTCGACTAGCGGAGACTACAATGAGCAGTACTTC	TRBV7-9	TRBJ2-7	NA	TRBD2
CASRPGTSGYEQYF	TGTGCCAGCAGGCCCGGGACTAGCGGGTACGAGCAGTACTTC	TRBV12-3/TRBV12-4	TRBJ2-7	NA	TRBD2
CASSPSRLAGGSSYNEQFF	TGTGCCAGCAGCCCGAGCCGACTAGCGGGAGGGAGCTCCTACAATGAGCAGTTCTTC	TRBV7-9	TRBJ2-1	few	TRBD2
CSVSQRASTDTQYF	TGCAGCGTTTCCCAGCGGGCCAGCACAGATACGCAGTATTTT	TRBV29-1	TRBJ2-3	once	NA
CASSPGGLADRKNIQYF	TGTGCCAGCAGCCCTGGGGGACTAGCAGACAGAAAAAACATTCAGTACTTC	TRBV7-2	TRBJ2-4	few	TRBD2
CASSDPTGGHNEQFF	TGTGCCAGCAGTGACCCGACGGGGGGCCACAATGAGCAGTTCTTC	TRBV6-4	TRBJ2-1	few	NA
CASSFTGSYKEQFF	TGTGCCAGCAGTTTCACAGGGTCCTACAAGGAGCAGTTCTTC	TRBV27	TRBJ2-1	NA	NA
CASSQPTGGYLNEQFF	TGTGCCAGCAGCCAACCTACGGGAGGGTACCTAAATGAGCAGTTCTTC	TRBV3-1	TRBJ2-1	NA	TRBD2
CASSQEPLISYEQYF	TGTGCCAGCAGCCAGGAACCGCTCATCTCCTACGAGCAGTACTTC	TRBV28	TRBJ2-7	few	NA
CASSKSQPGLAGPQFF	TGTGCCAGCAGCAAATCCCAACCGGGACTAGCGGGGCCTCAGTTCTTC	TRBV6-1	TRBJ2-1	NA	TRBD2
CASSLSPGTAHSYNEQFF	TGTGCCAGCAGCTTATCCCCCGGTACCGCCCACTCCTACAATGAGCAGTTCTTC	TRBV7-6	TRBJ2-1	once	NA
CASSLGFLERYGYTF	TGCGCCAGCAGCCTGGGGTTCCTGGAAAGATATGGCTACACCTTC	TRBV5-1	TRBJ1-2	NA	NA
CASSLRGYVGYEQYF	TGTGCCAGCAGTTTGCGAGGCTACGTGGGCTACGAGCAGTACTTC	TRBV27	TRBJ2-7	few	NA
CASSLLDASYEQYF	TGTGCCAGCAGTTTGTTGGACGCATCCTACGAGCAGTACTTC	TRBV28	TRBJ2-7	few	NA
CASSEGLAGGAPYNEQFF	TGTGCCAGCAGCGAGGGACTAGCGGGAGGGGCCCCCTACAATGAGCAGTTCTTC	TRBV9	TRBJ2-1	NA	TRBD2
CASSQDSISLAGEETQYF	TGTGCCAGCAGCCAAGATAGCATTAGTCTAGCGGGAGAAGAGACCCAGTACTTC	TRBV14	TRBJ2-5	NA	TRBD2
CSGTSDKGYTF	TGCAGCGGAACAAGTGATAAGGGCTACACCTTC	TRBV29-1	TRBJ1-2	NA	NA
CASSQDLVEAKNIQYF	TGCGCCAGCAGCCAAGACCTAGTAGAGGCCAAAAACATTCAGTACTTC	TRBV4-3	TRBJ2-4	once	NA
CASSLWQGGDTQYF	TGTGCCAGCAGCTTGTGGCAGGGCGGAGATACGCAGTATTTT	TRBV13	TRBJ2-3	NA	NA